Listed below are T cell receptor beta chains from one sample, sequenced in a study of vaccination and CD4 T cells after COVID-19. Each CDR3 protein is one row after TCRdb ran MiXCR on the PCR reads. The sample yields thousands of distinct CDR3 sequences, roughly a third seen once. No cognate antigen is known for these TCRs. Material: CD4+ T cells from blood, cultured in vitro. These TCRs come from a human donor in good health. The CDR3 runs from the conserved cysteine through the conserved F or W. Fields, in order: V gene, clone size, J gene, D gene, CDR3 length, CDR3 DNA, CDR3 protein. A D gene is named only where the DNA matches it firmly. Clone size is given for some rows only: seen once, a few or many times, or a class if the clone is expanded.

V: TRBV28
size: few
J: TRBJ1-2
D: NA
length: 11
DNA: TGTGCCACCCAGGGGAGCTATGGCTACACCTTC
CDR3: CATQGSYGYTF

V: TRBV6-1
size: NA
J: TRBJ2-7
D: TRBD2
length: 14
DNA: TGTGCCAGCAGTGAATTAGGACTAGGAGCCGAGCAGTACTTC
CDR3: CASSELGLGAEQYF

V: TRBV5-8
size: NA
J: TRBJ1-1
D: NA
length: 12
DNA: TGTGCCAGCAGCTTCCACGCGGGACGAGCTTTCTTT
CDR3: CASSFHAGRAFF

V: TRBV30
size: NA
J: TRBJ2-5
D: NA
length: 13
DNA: TGTGCCTGGAGTGTTATTAGGCAAGAGACCCAGTACTTC
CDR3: CAWSVIRQETQYF

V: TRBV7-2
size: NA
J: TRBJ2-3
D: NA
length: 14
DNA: TGTGCCAGCAGCTTGGCCCCCATTCAGTCCACGCAGTATTTT
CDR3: CASSLAPIQSTQYF

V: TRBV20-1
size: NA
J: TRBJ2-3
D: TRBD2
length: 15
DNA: TGCAGTGCTAAAAATTTAGCGGGAGGGACAGATACGCAGTATTTT
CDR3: CSAKNLAGGTDTQYF

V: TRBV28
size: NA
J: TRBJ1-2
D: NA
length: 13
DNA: TGTGCCAGCAGTTTACCCCGGCTGGGGGGCTACACCTTC
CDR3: CASSLPRLGGYTF

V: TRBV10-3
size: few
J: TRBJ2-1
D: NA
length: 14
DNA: TGTGCCATCAGTGAGCCCCAGGGGTACAATGAGCAGTTCTTC
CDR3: CAISEPQGYNEQFF

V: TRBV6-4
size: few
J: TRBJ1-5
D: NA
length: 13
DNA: TGTGCCAGCAGTGAAGGGGTAAATCAGCCCCAGCATTTT
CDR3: CASSEGVNQPQHF

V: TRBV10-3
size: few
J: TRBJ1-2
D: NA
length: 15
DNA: TGTGCCATCTACGTGGGGCCAGGGGCTAACTATGGCTACACCTTC
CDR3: CAIYVGPGANYGYTF

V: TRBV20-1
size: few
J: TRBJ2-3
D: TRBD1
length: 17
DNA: TGCAGTGCTAGAGATCTTAGGGGACAGGGTCTCACAGATACGCAGTATTTT
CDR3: CSARDLRGQGLTDTQYF

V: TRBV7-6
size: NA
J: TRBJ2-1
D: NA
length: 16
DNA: TGTGCCAGCAGCACGGTGAAGACCAGCTCCTACAATGAGCAGTTCTTC
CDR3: CASSTVKTSSYNEQFF

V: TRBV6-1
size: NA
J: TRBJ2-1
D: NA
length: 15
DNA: TGTGCCAGCAGACCGACTGGACGGGAGATTAATGAGCAGTTCTTC
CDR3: CASRPTGREINEQFF

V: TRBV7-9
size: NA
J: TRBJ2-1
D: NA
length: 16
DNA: TGTGCCAGCAGCTTCCCCCCGGTAGACGGGAGCTATGAGCAGTTCTTC
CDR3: CASSFPPVDGSYEQFF

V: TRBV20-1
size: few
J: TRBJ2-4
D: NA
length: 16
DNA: TGCAGTGCTGGGAGGACGGATCAAGCCGCCAAAAACATTCAGTACTTC
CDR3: CSAGRTDQAAKNIQYF

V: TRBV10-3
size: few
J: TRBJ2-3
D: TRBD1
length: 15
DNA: TGTGCCATCAGAAACACAGGGGGCATCGGAGATACGCAGTATTTT
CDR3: CAIRNTGGIGDTQYF

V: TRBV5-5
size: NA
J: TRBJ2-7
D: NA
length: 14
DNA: TGTGCCAGCAGCTTGGATCCGGGGACCTACGAGCAGTACTTC
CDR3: CASSLDPGTYEQYF

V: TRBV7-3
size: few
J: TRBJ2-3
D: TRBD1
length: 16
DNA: TGTGCCAGCAGCTTAAGGGGGACAGGGATGGCAGATACGCAGTATTTT
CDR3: CASSLRGTGMADTQYF

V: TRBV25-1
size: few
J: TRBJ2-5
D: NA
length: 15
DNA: TGTGCCAGCAGTGATGGGGGGCTAATCCAAGAGACCCAGTACTTC
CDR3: CASSDGGLIQETQYF

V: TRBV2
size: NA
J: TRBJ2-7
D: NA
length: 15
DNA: TGTGCCAGCAGTGAAGATCGGCGCAGGGACTACGAGCAGTACTTC
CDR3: CASSEDRRRDYEQYF

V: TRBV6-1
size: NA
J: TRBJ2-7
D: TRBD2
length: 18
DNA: TGTGCCAGCAGTAGAATGGGGACTAGCGGACGTTTCGGCCACGAGCAGTACTTC
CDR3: CASSRMGTSGRFGHEQYF

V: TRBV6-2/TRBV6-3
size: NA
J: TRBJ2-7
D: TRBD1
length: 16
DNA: TGTGCCAGCAGTTACTCGAGGGGGCGGCGGCTCTACGAGCAGTACTTC
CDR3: CASSYSRGRRLYEQYF

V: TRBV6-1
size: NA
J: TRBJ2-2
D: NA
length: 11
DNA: TGTGCCAGCCAGGGTACCGGGGAGCTGTTTTTT
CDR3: CASQGTGELFF

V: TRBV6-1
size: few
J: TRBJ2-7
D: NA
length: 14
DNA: TGTGCCAGCACCTCGAGGGTGATAGGGACCGAGCAGTACTTC
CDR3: CASTSRVIGTEQYF

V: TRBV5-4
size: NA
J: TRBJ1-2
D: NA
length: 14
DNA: TGTGCCAGCAGCATTACGGGAGGCAGCTATGGCTACACCTTC
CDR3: CASSITGGSYGYTF

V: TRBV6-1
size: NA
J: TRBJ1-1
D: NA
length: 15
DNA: TGTGCCAGCAGCCCCGGATCATCATTGAACACTGAAGCTTTCTTT
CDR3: CASSPGSSLNTEAFF

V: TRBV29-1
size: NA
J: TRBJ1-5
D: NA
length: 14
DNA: TGCAGCGTTGCCTCTGGACAGCCGAATCAGCCCCAGCATTTT
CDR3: CSVASGQPNQPQHF

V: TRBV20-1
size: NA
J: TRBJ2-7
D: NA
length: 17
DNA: TGCAGTGCTAGGTTGCCATCCGCCCTGACCCTCTCCTACGAGCAGTACTTC
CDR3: CSARLPSALTLSYEQYF

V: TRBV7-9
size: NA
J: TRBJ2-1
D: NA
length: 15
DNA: TGTGCCAGCAGCTCAGCCGGGGTTAGCTACAATGAGCAGTTCTTC
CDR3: CASSSAGVSYNEQFF

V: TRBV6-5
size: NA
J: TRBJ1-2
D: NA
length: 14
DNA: TGTGCCAGCAGTTACTCAGGGCAGAACTATGGCTACACCTTC
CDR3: CASSYSGQNYGYTF

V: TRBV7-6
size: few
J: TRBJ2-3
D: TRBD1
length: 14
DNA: TGTGCCAGCAGCTTAACGACAGGGGCAGATACGCAGTATTTT
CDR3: CASSLTTGADTQYF

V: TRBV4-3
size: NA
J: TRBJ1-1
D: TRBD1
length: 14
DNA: TGCGCCAGCAGCCGAGGGACAGGGCCCACTGAAGCTTTCTTT
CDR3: CASSRGTGPTEAFF

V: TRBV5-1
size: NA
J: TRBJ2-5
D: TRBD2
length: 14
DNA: TGCGCCAGCAGGGCTCTAGCGGACCAAGAGACCCAGTACTTC
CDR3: CASRALADQETQYF

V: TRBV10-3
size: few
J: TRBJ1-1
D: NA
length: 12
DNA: TGTGCCATCAGTGCCCAGACTACTGAAGCTTTCTTT
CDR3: CAISAQTTEAFF

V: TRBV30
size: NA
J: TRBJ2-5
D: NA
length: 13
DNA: TGTGCCTGGAGTGTCACCGGCCCCGAGACCCAGTACTTC
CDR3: CAWSVTGPETQYF

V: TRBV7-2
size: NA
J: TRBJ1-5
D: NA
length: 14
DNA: TGTGCCAGCAGCTTAGTGGGCGCTTATAGGCCCCAGCATTTT
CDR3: CASSLVGAYRPQHF

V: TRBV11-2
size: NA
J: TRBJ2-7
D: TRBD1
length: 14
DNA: TGTGCCAGCAGCTTAGAAACAGGGGAGTACGAGCAGTACTTC
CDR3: CASSLETGEYEQYF

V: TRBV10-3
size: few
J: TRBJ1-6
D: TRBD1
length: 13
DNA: TGTGCCATCAGGGGACAGCTAAATTCACCCCTCCACTTT
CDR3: CAIRGQLNSPLHF

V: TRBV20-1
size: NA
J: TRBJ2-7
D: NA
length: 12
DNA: TGCAGTGCTAGGGCGGCGAACTACGAGCAGTACTTC
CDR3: CSARAANYEQYF

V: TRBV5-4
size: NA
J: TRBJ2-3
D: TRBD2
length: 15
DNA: TGTGCCAGCAGCGCAACTAGCGGTGGCACAGATACGCAGTATTTT
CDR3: CASSATSGGTDTQYF

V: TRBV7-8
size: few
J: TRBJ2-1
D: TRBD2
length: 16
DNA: TGTGCCAGCAGCTCCCGCCCAGCGGGAGGGAACTATGAGCAGTTCTTC
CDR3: CASSSRPAGGNYEQFF

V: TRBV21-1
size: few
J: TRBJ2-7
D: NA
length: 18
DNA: TGTGCCAGCAGCGCCTGGAGGGCGGGAGTGCGGAAAACCTACGAGCAGTACTTC
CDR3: CASSAWRAGVRKTYEQYF

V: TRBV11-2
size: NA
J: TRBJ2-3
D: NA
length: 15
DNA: TGTGCCAGCAGCTTTTTAGGGAGCAGCACAGATACGCAGTATTTT
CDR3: CASSFLGSSTDTQYF